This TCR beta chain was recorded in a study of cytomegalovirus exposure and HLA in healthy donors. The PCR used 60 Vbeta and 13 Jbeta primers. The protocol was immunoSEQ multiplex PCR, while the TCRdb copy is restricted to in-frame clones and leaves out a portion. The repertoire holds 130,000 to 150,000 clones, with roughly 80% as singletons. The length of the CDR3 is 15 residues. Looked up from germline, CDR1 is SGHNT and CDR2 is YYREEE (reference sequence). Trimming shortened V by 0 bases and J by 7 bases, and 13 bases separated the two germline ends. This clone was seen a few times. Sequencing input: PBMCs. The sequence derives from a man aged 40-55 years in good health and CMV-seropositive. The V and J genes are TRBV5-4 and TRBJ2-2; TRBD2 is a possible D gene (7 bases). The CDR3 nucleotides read TGTGCCAGCAGCTTGGGAGGGGGGGCCGGCGGGGAGCTGTTTTTT. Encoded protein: CASSLGGGAGGELFF.